This T cell receptor (beta chain) was identified during a study of cytomegalovirus exposure and HLA in healthy donors. Overall study findings and caveats: Among the CMV-associated chains, a few were confirmed in vitro as specific for CMV antigens. According to a subsequent analysis, TCR clusters from the first cohort were inclined to appear together in the 90 to 150 validation repertoires.

Generated by immunoSEQ multiplex PCR, the TCRdb table keeps only in-frame clones and is missing some. Here the sample spans about 98,000 clones, about 90% being singletons. There are a few counts of this clone. Antigen unknown. CDR1 is KGHSH and CDR2 is LQKENI in the germline V gene. The CDR3 has 15 amino acids. J was trimmed by 8 bases and V by 1 base; bases with no gene match: 5. The sequencing sample was made of PBMCs. This sequence joins TRBV18 and TRBJ2-1; 10 nucleotides agree with TRBD2. This TCR was recovered from a young man in good health and CMV-seropositive. DNA for the CDR3: TGTGCCAGCTCACCACTAGCGGGAGGTGGCCATGAGCAGTTCTTC. The encoded protein is CASSPLAGGGHEQFF.